The TCR beta chain described here comes from a study of cytomegalovirus exposure and HLA in healthy donors. Study-wide context: The approximately 110 validation repertoires, a later analysis reported, used the same platform as the approximately 670 first-cohort repertoires.

Profiling relied on immunoSEQ multiplex PCR, and the TCRdb table lists in-frame clones only, not all of them. The repertoire holds under 200,000 clones, with about 90% as singletons. This CDR3 contains 14 residues. The germline V gene encodes CDR1 MGHRA and CDR2 YSYEKL. V lost 2 bases and J lost 4; bases outside the gene matches: 2. Study findings and constraints: While the bulk of TCR sequences proved rare, some public TCRs turned up in many donors. Cytomegalovirus status was reportedly diagnosed by the classifier with high sensitivity and specificity.

On this clone: What it recognizes is unknown. The same CDR3 is also encoded by other DNA sequences in this sample.

This rearrangement joins TRBV4-1 to TRBJ1-3; 7 nucleotides match TRBD1. The sample comprised PBMCs. This TCR was sampled from a man aged 18 to 29 in good health and CMV-seropositive. CDR3 DNA: TGCGCCAGCAGCCAAACAGGGGTAGGAAACACCATATATTTT. Translation: CASSQTGVGNTIYF.